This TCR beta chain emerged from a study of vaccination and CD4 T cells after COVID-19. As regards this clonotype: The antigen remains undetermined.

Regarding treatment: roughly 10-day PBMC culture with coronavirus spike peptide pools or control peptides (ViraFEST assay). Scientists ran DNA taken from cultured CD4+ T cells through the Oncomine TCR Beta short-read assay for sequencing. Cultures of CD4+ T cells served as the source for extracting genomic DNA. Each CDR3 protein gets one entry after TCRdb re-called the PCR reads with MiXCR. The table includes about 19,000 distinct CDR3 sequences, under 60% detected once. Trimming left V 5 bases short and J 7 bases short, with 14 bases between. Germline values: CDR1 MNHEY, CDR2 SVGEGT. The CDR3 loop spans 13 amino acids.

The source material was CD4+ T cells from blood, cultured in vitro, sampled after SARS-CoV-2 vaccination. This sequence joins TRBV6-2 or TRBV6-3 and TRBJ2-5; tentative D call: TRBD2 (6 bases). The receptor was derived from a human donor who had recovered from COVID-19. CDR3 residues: CASSGVQAGTQYF. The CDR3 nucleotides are TGTGCCAGCAGTGGGGTCCAAGCGGGGACCCAGTACTTC.